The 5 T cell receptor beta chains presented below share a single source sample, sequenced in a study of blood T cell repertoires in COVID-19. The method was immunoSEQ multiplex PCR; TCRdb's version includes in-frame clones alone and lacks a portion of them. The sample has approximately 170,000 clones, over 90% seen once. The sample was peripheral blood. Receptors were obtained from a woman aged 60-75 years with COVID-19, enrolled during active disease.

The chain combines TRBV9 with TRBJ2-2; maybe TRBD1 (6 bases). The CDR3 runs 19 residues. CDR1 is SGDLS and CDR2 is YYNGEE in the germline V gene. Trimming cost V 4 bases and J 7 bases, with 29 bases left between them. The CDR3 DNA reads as TGTGCCAGCAGCCCGAAGGGTCGGAGACAGGAACGAAAGAACGGGGAGCTGTTTTTT. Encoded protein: CASSPKGRRQERKNGELFF.

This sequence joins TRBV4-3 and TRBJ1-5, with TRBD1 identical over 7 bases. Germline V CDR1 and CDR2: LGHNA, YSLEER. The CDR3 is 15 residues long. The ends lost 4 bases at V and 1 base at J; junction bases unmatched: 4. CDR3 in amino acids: CASSPQTGSNQPQHF. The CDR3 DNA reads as TGCGCCAGCAGCCCCCAGACAGGGAGCAATCAGCCCCAGCATTTT.

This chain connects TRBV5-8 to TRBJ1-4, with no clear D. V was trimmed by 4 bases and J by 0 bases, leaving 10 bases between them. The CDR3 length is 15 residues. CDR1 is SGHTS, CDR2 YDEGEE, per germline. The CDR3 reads CASSPREATNEKLFF. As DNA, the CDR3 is TGTGCCAGCAGCCCGAGGGAAGCAACTAATGAAAAACTGTTTTTT. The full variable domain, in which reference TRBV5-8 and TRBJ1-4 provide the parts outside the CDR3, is EAGVTQSPTHLIKTRGQQATLRCSPISGHTSVYWYQQALGLGLQFLLWYDEGEERNRGNFPPRFSGRQFPNYSSELNVNALELEDSALYLCASSPREATNEKLFFGSGTQLSVL.

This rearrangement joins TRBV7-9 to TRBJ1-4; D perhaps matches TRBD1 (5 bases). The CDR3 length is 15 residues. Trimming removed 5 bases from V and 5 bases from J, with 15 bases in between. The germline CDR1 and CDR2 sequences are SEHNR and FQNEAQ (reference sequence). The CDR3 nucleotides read TGTGCCAGCAGCCCGAAAATAAGGGGAAATGAAAAACTGTTTTTT. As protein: CASSPKIRGNEKLFF.

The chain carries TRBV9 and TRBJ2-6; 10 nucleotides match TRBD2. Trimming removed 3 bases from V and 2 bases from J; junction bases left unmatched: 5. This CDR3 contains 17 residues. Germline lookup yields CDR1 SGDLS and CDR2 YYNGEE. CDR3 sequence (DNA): TGTGCCAGCAGCGCACTAGCGGGGTCGACTGGGGCCAACGTCCTGACTTTC. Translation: CASSALAGSTGANVLTF.